The sequence of this TCR beta chain was determined in a study of metastatic and nonmetastatic thyroid tumors. As for the study in general: Repertoire comparisons spanned blood and tumor or nodule tissue from malignant and benign thyroid patients. Study results and limitations: When malignant thyroid tumors were compared with benign nodules, TCR beta diversity was reportedly significantly higher in the malignant tumors. This held in both blood and tumor samples.

Per the original methods: Differences in CDR3 between clinicopathological groups were drawn on to build a classifier intended to discriminate distant-metastatic papillary thyroid cancer patients. TCRdb re-clonotyped the PCR reads via MiXCR. TCRdb, rather than the study authors, made the V and J calls. The data show more than 30,000 clones, roughly 19% seen once. Nobody among the patients had been given any treatment before thyroid surgery. The table lists this clone with many counts. Antigen: not known. This clonotype was obtained from a female donor with papillary thyroid cancer or a benign thyroid nodule (not recorded which). Some clones in this sample may be carry-over from other donors' samples. The sequenced material came from blood.

CDR3 nucleotides: TGTGCCAGCAGTGAAGCATCGCGGCTAGCGAACACCGGGGAGCTGTTTTTT. Its protein product is CASSEASRLANTGELFF. V is TRBV2 and J is TRBJ2-2; D remains unclear. The CDR3 contains 17 residues. V was trimmed by 0 bases and J by 0 bases, leaving 11 bases between them. Germline V gene lookup returns CDR1 SNHLY and CDR2 FYNNEI. The variable domain in full, with the rest retrieved from reference TRBV2 and TRBJ2-2, is EPEVTQTPSHQVTQMGQEVILRCVPISNHLYFYWYRQILGQKVEFLVSFYNNEISEKSEIFDDQFSVERPDGSNFTLKIRSTKLEDSAMYFCASSEASRLANTGELFFGEGSRLTVL.